Sequencing of this TCR beta chain was carried out in a study of STAT5B mutations in CD4+ large granular lymphocyte leukemia. Overall study context: Among healthy donors, a particular HLA allele went with more CDR3 'QG' motifs.

Using immunoSEQ multiplex PCR, the repertoire was profiled, and TCRdb retains in-frame clones only, with some absent. In the table there are about 30,000 clones, 75% to 85% of which are singletons. This clone was observed a handful of times. The TCR sequence derives from a human donor in good health. Sequenced sample: CD4+ T cells from blood buffy coats.

The CDR3 bases are TGTGCCAGCAGTCCCCACAGGGGATACTACGAGCAGTACTTC. Amino acids: CASSPHRGYYEQYF. This sequence joins TRBV27 and TRBJ2-7, with 7 bases lining up with TRBD1. After removal of 5 bases from V and 3 bases from J, the junction contained 7 bases not matched to a gene. This CDR3 has 14 amino acids. CDR1 MNHEY and CDR2 SMNVEV come from the germline V gene (reference sequence).